Shown below are 14 T cell receptor beta chains from a single sample sequenced in a study of immune evolution from preneoplasia to lung adenocarcinoma. The data were produced by immunoSEQ multiplex PCR, yet TCRdb's version contains in-frame clones alone and is incomplete. The sample yields about 4,600 clones, less than 80% seen once. Sequencing used FFPE adjacent normal lung tissue. These receptors all come from a person aged 55 to 79 with lung adenocarcinoma.

This clone was recorded a few times. The chain has TRBV27 and TRBJ2-7; 8 positions match TRBD2. Per the germline V gene, CDR1 is MNHEY and CDR2 is SMNVEV (reference sequence). V was clipped by 3 bases and J by 2 bases; unmatched bases: 6. The CDR3 is made up of 15 amino acids. This CDR3 is CASSFVAGGTYEQYF. CDR3 coding DNA: TGTGCCAGCAGTTTTGTTGCGGGGGGAACCTACGAGCAGTACTTC.

V is TRBV19 and J is TRBJ1-1; a possible D gene is TRBD1 (5 bases). Germline lookup yields CDR1 LNHDA and CDR2 SQIVND (reference sequence). V was trimmed by 0 bases and J by 8 bases, leaving 16 bases between them. The CDR3 extends over 15 amino acids. CDR3 sequence reads: CASSIEGWGGKEAFF. The CDR3 DNA follows: TGTGCCAGTAGTATAGAGGGATGGGGGGGAAAAGAAGCTTTCTTT.

This chain joins TRBV6-5 and TRBJ2-1; 10 nucleotides line up with TRBD2. Unmatched junction bases numbered 5, after V lost 2 bases and J lost 7 bases. From germline, CDR1 is MNHEY and CDR2 SVGAGI. This CDR3 has 15 amino acids. CDR3: CASSYRASGSNEQFF. DNA of the CDR3: TGTGCCAGCAGTTACAGGGCTAGCGGGAGTAATGAGCAGTTCTTC.

The CDR3 DNA follows: TGTGCCAGCAGTCCGGGCTACGAGCAGTACTTC. As protein: CASSPGYEQYF. This chain joins TRBV9 and TRBJ2-7; no clear D. The CDR3 extends over 11 amino acids. CDR1 is SGDLS and CDR2 is YYNGEE in the germline V gene. V was clipped by 5 bases and J by 3 bases, with 6 bases between them.

This chain joins TRBV19 and TRBJ2-6; the D call may be TRBD1 or TRBD2 (5 bases each). V lost 9 bases to trimming and J lost 0 bases, with 21 bases between them. This CDR3 has 18 amino acids. Germline V gene sequence: CDR1 LNHDA, CDR2 SQIVND (reference sequence). CDR3 residues: CASRRQGVGFSGANVLTF. In nucleotides, the CDR3 is TGTGCCAGCCGGAGGCAAGGGGTGGGATTCTCTGGGGCCAACGTCCTGACTTTC.

CDR3 in amino acids: CASSLAGLSSYNEQFF. The DNA for the CDR3 is TGTGCCAGCAGCTTAGCTGGGCTTAGCTCCTACAATGAGCAGTTCTTC. The chain employs TRBV7-6 and TRBJ2-1; D gene uncertain. CDR3 length: 16 residues. Trimming took off 0 bases at V and 0 bases at J, with 9 bases between the two ends. Germline lookup yields CDR1 SGHVS and CDR2 FNYEAQ.

The J gene is TRBJ2-4, the V gene TRBV7-8; TRBD2 matches at 7 bases. There are 17 residues in the CDR3. The V and J ends lost 0 bases and 6 bases, in that order; junction bases with no gene match: 11. Germline lookup yields CDR1 SGHVS and CDR2 FQNEAQ. Here the CDR3 reads CASSLARRGSIGNIQYF. In DNA form, the CDR3 reads TGTGCCAGCAGCTTAGCCCGGCGCGGGAGTATCGGAAACATTCAGTACTTC. Full variable domain (remainder filled in from reference TRBV7-8 and TRBJ2-4): GAGVSQSPRYKVAKRGQDVALRCDPISGHVSLFWYQQALGQGPEFLTYFQNEAQLDKSGLPSDRFFAERPEGSVSTLKIQRTQQEDSAVYLCASSLARRGSIGNIQYFGAGTRLSVL.

This chain connects TRBV15 to TRBJ2-5; 8 bases are a match to TRBD2. This CDR3 is 15 amino acids long. Trimming at V came to 8 bases and at J to 5 bases, leaving 13 bases not matched to a gene. From germline, CDR1 is LNHNV and CDR2 YYDKDF (reference sequence). CDR3 sequence: CATHSGNVRGETQYF. In nucleotides, the CDR3 is TGTGCCACCCATAGCGGGAACGTAAGGGGGGAGACCCAGTACTTC.

The chain has TRBV28 and TRBJ1-1; D may be TRBD1 (6 bases). V gave up 3 bases and J gave up 2 bases, with 16 bases separating them. Germline V gives CDR1 MDHEN, CDR2 SYDVKM. CDR3 size: 16 residues. The CDR3: CASSFGGAGVNTEAFF. Here the CDR3 DNA reads TGTGCCAGCAGTTTTGGGGGGGCGGGGGTTAACACTGAAGCTTTCTTT.

The chain is built from TRBV11-2 and TRBJ2-7; 8 bases align to TRBD2. The V segment lost 0 bases and the J segment 4 bases; nucleotides outside the gene matches: 5. Germline CDR1 SGHAT, CDR2 FQNNGV. The CDR3 extends over 15 amino acids. CDR3 residues: CASSLDGGGRYEQYF. The CDR3 bases are TGTGCCAGCAGCTTAGATGGTGGCGGGAGGTACGAGCAGTACTTC.

Written as DNA, the CDR3 is TGCGCCAGCAGCCTGCTGGGGGGGACTGGAAACACCATATATTTT. It codes for CASSLLGGTGNTIYF. The J gene is TRBJ1-3, the V gene TRBV5-1; tentatively, D is TRBD1 (5 bases). In germline, CDR1 is SGHRS, CDR2 YFSETQ. Trimming took 4 bases from V and 2 from J, leaving 13 bases between them. The CDR3 sequence is 15 residues long.

As regards this clone: The identical CDR3 is also encoded by other nucleotide sequences in the sample. The V gene is TRBV11-2, the J gene TRBJ2-3; 7 nucleotides agree with TRBD2. Germline values: CDR1 SGHAT, CDR2 FQNNGV. Trimming at V came to 5 bases and at J to 2 bases, leaving 7 bases not matched to a gene. The CDR3 has 15 residues. This CDR3 is CASSPRGSSTDTQYF. The CDR3 DNA sequence: TGTGCCAGCAGCCCTCGCGGGAGTTCCACAGATACGCAGTATTTT.

This chain links TRBV7-9 with TRBJ2-2; D call uncertain. The CDR3 totals 14 residues. Trimming cost V 9 bases and J 2 bases, with 13 bases left between them. Looked up from germline, CDR1 is SEHNR and CDR2 is FQNEAQ (reference sequence). The CDR3 loop is CASKPELNTGELFF. The CDR3 DNA follows: TGTGCCAGTAAACCGGAACTAAACACCGGGGAGCTGTTTTTT. Combining the CDR3 with reference TRBV7-9 and TRBJ2-2 gives the whole variable domain DTGVSQNPRHKITKRGQNVTFRCDPISEHNRLYWYRQTLGQGPEFLTYFQNEAQLEKSRLLSDRFSAERPKGSFSTLEIQRTEQGDSAMYLCASKPELNTGELFFGEGSRLTVL.

The chain has TRBV9 and TRBJ1-2; D uncertain. The V and J ends lost 2 bases and 4 bases respectively, with 18 bases between them. The CDR3 is 16 residues long. Looked up from germline, CDR1 is SGDLS and CDR2 is YYNGEE. The CDR3 loop is CASSVSDGGFGYGYTF. The CDR3 DNA sequence: TGTGCCAGCAGCGTTAGTGACGGCGGGTTTGGCTATGGCTACACCTTC.